The 14 T cell receptor beta chains presented below share a single source sample, sequenced in a study of T-cell memory formation after mild COVID-19. A single record per CDR3 protein comes from TCRdb applying MiXCR to the 5' RACE reads. The repertoire consists of 250,000 to 400,000 distinct CDR3 sequences, with 13% to 15% occurring once and the leading ten covering roughly 23%. The sequenced sample was PBMCs or a T cell subset sorted from them (not recorded which). These receptors were obtained from a man aged 18 to 30 who had mild COVID-19 (a few samples of this study predate the infection). Cell type and time point are not known.

This clonotype was picked up a small number of times. CDR3 in amino acids: CASSLNARQEGGYTF. CDR3 DNA: TGTGCCAGCAGCTTAAATGCCCGGCAGGAGGGTGGCTACACCTTC. V usage is TRBV7-9 and J usage is TRBJ1-2; no clear D gene. Germline V gene data show CDR1 as SEHNR and CDR2 as FQNEAQ (reference sequence). The CDR3 sequence is 15 residues long. The V gene lost 2 bases and the J gene lost 7 bases, with 17 bases spanning the gap.

This clonotype was counted many times. The CDR3 coding sequence is TGTGCCAGCAGCCCCCTTGGAGGGACCTACGAGCAGTACTTC. This gives the protein CASSPLGGTYEQYF. V is TRBV6-5 and J is TRBJ2-7; perhaps TRBD2 as D (6 bases). The CDR3 is 14 residues long. In germline, CDR1 is MNHEY, CDR2 SVGAGI. Deletions cut 6 bases from V and 2 bases from J, with 14 bases between.

This clonotype appeared a few times. This chain uses TRBV3-1 with TRBJ2-3, with 9 bases identical to TRBD2. The germline gives CDR1 LGHDT, CDR2 YNNKEL (reference sequence). The J segment lost 2 bases and the V segment lost 4 bases, leaving 13 bases of the junction unmatched. CDR3 length: 18 amino acids. The CDR3, as DNA: TGTGCCAGCAGCCCGAACCAGGGGGTAGCGGGGGACACAGATACGCAGTATTTT. It is translated as CASSPNQGVAGDTDTQYF.

This clonotype turned up a few times. The chain employs TRBV7-2 and TRBJ2-1; no firm D call. The V end lost 7 bases, the J end lost 3 bases, and 19 bases lay between the germline ends. Germline-derived CDR1 and CDR2 are SGHTA and FQGNSA. This CDR3 comprises 16 residues. In DNA, the CDR3 is TGTGCCAGCACCGACGTCTCGGCCAGAAACTACAATGAGCAGTTCTTC. This gives the protein CASTDVSARNYNEQFF.

V gene TRBV4-2 combines with J gene TRBJ1-1; TRBD1 might be the D (5 bases). The CDR3 runs 15 residues. The V gene's germline CDR1 is LGHNA and CDR2 YNFKEQ. Trimming cost V 0 bases and J 10 bases, with 18 bases left between them. CDR3 DNA: TGTGCCAGCAGCCAAGAAGTAGGTCAGGGAAAGCGAGCTTTCTTT. Its protein product is CASSQEVGQGKRAFF.

This clonotype showed up many times. This chain links TRBV7-2 with TRBJ2-7; D gene unclear. The CDR3 runs 13 residues. The V gene lost 0 bases and the J gene lost 5 bases, with 8 bases spanning the gap. Germline V gene data show CDR1 as SGHTA and CDR2 as FQGNSA. The CDR3 protein is CASSLAPDHEQYV. Here the CDR3 DNA reads TGTGCCAGCAGCTTAGCTCCTGACCACGAGCAGTACGTC.

This clonotype was found a few times. The chain joins TRBV10-1 to TRBJ1-2, with no clear D. The CDR3 extends over 13 amino acids. Trimming pared 3 bases from V and 2 bases from J, leaving 7 bases between. The V gene's germline CDR1 is WNHNN and CDR2 SYGVQD (reference sequence). CDR3 nucleotides: TGCGCCAGCAGTGAACATACGAACTATGGCTACACCTTC. It is translated as CASSEHTNYGYTF.

The chain combines TRBV18 with TRBJ1-1; perhaps TRBD1 as D (5 bases). The germline V and J ends were trimmed by 0 bases and 1 base, with 15 bases remaining between them. Germline V gives CDR1 KGHSH, CDR2 LQKENI. This CDR3 has 17 amino acids. CDR3 nucleotides: TGTGCCAGCTCACCACCGGGCAGGGTCGGTACGAACACTGAAGCTTTCTTT. Residues: CASSPPGRVGTNTEAFF.

The chain uses TRBV29-1 and TRBJ2-3, with 7 nucleotides matching TRBD1. CDR1 and CDR2 from the germline V gene are SQVTM and ANQGSEA. This CDR3 is 13 amino acids long. V shed 2 bases and J 6 bases; nucleotides not matched to a gene: 5. The CDR3 protein is CSVEKGRGDTQYF. The CDR3 DNA is TGCAGCGTTGAAAAAGGCAGGGGGGATACGCAGTATTTT.

This chain connects TRBV4-3 to TRBJ1-1; no firm D call. The CDR3 is 14 amino acids. The V and J ends lost 4 bases and 4 bases respectively, with 13 bases between them. Germline lookup yields CDR1 LGHNA and CDR2 YSLEER. CDR3 bases: TGCGCCAGCAGCCTCCGAGCGGTGGGCACTGAAGCTTTCTTT. Translation gives CASSLRAVGTEAFF.

A few counts support this clonotype. V gene TRBV27 combines with J gene TRBJ2-7; 10 bases are a match to TRBD2. The V gene end was trimmed by 4 bases and the J gene end by 6 bases; junction bases not matched to a gene: 3. The CDR3 runs to 13 residues. Germline V lookup: CDR1 MNHEY, CDR2 SMNVEV (reference sequence). The CDR3 sequence is CASSSSGGVEQYF. The CDR3 nucleotides read TGTGCCAGCAGTTCAAGCGGGGGGGTCGAGCAGTACTTC.

The chain recombines TRBV18 with TRBJ2-1, with D tentatively TRBD2 (5 bases). V gave up 2 bases and J gave up 8 bases, with 10 bases separating them. The CDR3 consists of 13 residues. The germline CDR1 and CDR2 sequences are KGHSH and LQKENI. CDR3 sequence reads: CASSPTAGYEQFF. CDR3 in DNA: TGTGCCAGCTCACCAACCGCGGGCTATGAGCAGTTCTTC.

This clonotype turned up a few times. The chain links TRBV24-1 to TRBJ1-5, with TRBD1 as a possible D gene (6 bases). Trimming took off 5 bases at V and 2 bases at J, with 15 bases between the two ends. CDR1 and CDR2 (germline): KGHDR, SFDVKD. This CDR3 contains 16 residues. The CDR3 sequence: CATSGNRDLGNQPQHF. The CDR3 nucleotides are TGTGCCACCAGTGGAAACAGGGACCTGGGCAATCAGCCCCAGCATTTT.

This clonotype was counted only a few times. The gene calls are TRBV6-2 or TRBV6-3 and TRBJ1-5, with TRBD1 identical over 7 bases. V lost 6 bases to trimming and J lost 5 bases; unmatched junction nucleotides: 10. The CDR3 consists of 15 residues. Per germline, CDR1 MNHEY and CDR2 SVGEGT. The CDR3 DNA reads as TGTGCCAGCAGCTACAGACAGGGCAGGTATCAGCCCCAGCATTTT. Its translation is CASSYRQGRYQPQHF.